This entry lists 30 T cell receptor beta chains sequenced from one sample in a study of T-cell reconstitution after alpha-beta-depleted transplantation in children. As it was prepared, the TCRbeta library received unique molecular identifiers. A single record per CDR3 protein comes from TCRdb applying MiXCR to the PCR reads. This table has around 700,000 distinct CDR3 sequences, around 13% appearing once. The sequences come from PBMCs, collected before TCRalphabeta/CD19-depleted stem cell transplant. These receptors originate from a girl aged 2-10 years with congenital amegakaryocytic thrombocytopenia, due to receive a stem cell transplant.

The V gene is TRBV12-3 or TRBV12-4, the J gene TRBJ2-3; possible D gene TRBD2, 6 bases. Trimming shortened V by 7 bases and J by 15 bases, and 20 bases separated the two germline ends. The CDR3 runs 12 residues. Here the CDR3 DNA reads TGTGCCAGCACCCGGCCGGAGACTAGGGCCTATTTT. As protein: CASTRPETRAYF.

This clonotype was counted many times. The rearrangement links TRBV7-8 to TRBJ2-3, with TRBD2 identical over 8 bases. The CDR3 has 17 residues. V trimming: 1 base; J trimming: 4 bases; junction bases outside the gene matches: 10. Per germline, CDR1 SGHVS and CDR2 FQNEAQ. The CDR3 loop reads CASSLVTASGFSDTQYF. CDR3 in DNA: TGTGCCAGCAGCTTAGTGACGGCTAGCGGGTTTTCAGATACGCAGTATTTT.

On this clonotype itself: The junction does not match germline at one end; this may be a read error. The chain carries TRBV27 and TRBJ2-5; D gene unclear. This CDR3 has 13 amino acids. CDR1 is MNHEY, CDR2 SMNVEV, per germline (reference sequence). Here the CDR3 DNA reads TGTGCCAGCAGTTTATTAACCCAAGAGACCCAGCACTTC. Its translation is CASSLLTQETQHF.

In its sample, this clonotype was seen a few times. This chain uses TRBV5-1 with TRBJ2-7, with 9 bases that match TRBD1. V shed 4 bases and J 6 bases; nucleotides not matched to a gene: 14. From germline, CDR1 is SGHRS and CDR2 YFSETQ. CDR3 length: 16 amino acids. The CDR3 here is CASSPIGGQGSREQYF. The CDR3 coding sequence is TGCGCCAGCAGCCCGATAGGGGGACAGGGAAGTCGCGAGCAGTACTTC.

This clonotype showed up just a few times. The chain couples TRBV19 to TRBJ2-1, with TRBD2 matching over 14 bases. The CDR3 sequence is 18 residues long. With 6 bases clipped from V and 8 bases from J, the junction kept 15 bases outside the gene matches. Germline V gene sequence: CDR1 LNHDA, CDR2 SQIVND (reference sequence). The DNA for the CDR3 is TGTGCCAGTAGGGACCGGGGACTAGCGGGAGCCGGTAGAGATGAGCAGTTCTTC. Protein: CASRDRGLAGAGRDEQFF.

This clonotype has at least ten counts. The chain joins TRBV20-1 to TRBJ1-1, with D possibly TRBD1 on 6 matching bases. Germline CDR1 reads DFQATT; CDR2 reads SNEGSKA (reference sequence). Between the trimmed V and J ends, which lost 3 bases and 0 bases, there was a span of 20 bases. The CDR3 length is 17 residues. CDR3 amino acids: CSARVWQGKLMNTEAFF. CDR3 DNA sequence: TGCAGTGCTAGGGTCTGGCAGGGGAAACTCATGAACACTGAAGCTTTCTTT.

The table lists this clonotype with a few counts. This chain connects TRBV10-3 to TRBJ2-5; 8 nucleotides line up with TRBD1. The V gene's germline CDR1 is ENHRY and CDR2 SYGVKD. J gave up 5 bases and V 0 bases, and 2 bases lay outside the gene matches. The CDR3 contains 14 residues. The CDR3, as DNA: TGTGCCATCAGTGAGTCGACAGGGGAGGAGACCCAGTACTTC. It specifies CAISESTGEETQYF.

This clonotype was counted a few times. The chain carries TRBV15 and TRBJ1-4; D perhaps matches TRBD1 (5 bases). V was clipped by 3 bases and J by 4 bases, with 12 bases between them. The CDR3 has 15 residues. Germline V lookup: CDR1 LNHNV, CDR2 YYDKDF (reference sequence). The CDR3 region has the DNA TGTGCCACCAGCAGCCGGGACCTAAGTAATGAAAAACTGTTTTTT. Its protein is CATSSRDLSNEKLFF.

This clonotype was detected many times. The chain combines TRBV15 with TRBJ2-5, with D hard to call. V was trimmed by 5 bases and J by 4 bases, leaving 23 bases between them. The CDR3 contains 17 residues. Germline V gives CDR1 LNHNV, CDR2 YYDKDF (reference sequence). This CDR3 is CATSGQWKGLIRETQYF. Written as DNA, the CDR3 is TGTGCCACCAGCGGCCAATGGAAAGGCCTTATACGAGAGACCCAGTACTTC. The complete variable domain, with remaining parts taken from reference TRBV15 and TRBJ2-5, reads DAMVIQNPRYQVTQFGKPVTLSCSQTLNHNVMYWYQQKSSQAPKLLFHYYDKDFNNEADTPDNFQSRRPNTSFCFLDIRSPGLGDTAMYLCATSGQWKGLIRETQYFGPGTRLLVL.

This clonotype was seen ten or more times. CDR3 in amino acids: CSAPILAGGQGELFF. Written as DNA, the CDR3 is TGCAGTGCTCCCATCCTAGCGGGAGGGCAAGGGGAGCTGTTTTTT. The chain employs TRBV20-1 and TRBJ2-2, with TRBD2 matching over 12 bases. Germline V lookup: CDR1 DFQATT, CDR2 SNEGSKA (reference sequence). This CDR3 contains 15 residues. J gave up 8 bases and V 5 bases, and 9 bases lay outside the gene matches.

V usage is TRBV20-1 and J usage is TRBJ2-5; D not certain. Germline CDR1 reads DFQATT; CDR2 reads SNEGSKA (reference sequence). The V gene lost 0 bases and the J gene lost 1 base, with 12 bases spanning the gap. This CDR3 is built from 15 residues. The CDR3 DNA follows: TGCAGTGCTAGAGATCGGGCCGGGTCCCAAGAGACCCAGTACTTC. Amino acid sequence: CSARDRAGSQETQYF.

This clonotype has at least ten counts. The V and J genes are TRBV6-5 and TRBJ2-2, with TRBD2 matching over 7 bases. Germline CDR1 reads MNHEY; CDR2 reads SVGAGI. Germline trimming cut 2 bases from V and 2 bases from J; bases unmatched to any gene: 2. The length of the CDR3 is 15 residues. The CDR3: CASSYGDYNTGELFF. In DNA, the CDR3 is TGTGCCAGCAGTTACGGGGACTACAACACCGGGGAGCTGTTTTTT.

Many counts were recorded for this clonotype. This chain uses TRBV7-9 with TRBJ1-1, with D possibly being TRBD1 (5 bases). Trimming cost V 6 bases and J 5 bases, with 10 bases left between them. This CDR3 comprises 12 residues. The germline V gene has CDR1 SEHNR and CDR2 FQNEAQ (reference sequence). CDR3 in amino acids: CASRLGGTEAFF. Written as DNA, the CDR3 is TGTGCCAGCAGGTTGGGGGGAACTGAAGCTTTCTTT.

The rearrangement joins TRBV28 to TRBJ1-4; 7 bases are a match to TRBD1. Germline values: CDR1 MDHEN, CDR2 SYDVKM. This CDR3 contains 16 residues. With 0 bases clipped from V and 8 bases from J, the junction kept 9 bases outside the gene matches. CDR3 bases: TGTGCCAGCAGTTTATGGGGGACAGCTAACCGGGAAAAACTGTTTTTT. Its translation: CASSLWGTANREKLFF.

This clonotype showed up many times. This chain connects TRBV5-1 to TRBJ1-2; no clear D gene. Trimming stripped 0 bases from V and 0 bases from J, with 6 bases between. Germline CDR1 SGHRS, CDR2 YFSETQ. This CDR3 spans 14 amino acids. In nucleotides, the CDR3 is TGCGCCAGCAGCTTGGACAGACCTAACTATGGCTACACCTTC. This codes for CASSLDRPNYGYTF.

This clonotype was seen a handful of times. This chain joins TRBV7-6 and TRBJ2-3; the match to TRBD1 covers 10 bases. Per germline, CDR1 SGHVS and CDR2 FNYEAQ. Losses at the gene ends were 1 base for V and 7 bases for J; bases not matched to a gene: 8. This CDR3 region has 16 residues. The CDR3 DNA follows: TGTGCCAGCAGCTTAGGTTCCGGGACAGGGGTAAATACGCAGTATTTT. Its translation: CASSLGSGTGVNTQYF.

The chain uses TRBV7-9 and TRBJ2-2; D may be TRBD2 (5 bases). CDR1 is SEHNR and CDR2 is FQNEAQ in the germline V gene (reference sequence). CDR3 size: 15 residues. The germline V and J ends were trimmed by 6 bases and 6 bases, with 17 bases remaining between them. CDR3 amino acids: CASSQRNSASGELFF. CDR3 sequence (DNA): TGTGCCAGCAGTCAACGCAATAGCGCTTCCGGGGAGCTGTTTTTT.

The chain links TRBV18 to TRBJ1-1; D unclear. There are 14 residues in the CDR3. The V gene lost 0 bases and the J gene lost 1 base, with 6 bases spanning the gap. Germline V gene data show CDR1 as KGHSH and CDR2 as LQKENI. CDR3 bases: TGTGCCAGCTCACCACCGTTCGGGAACACTGAAGCTTTCTTT. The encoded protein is CASSPPFGNTEAFF.

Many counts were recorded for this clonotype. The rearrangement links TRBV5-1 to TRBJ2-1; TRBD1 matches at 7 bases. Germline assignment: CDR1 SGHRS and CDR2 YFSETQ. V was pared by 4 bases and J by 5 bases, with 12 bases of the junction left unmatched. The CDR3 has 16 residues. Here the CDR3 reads CASSRGQHRPDNEQFF. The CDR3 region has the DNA TGCGCCAGCAGCAGGGGACAGCACCGCCCAGACAATGAGCAGTTCTTC. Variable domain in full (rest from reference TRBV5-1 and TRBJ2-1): KAGVTQTPRYLIKTRGQQVTLSCSPISGHRSVSWYQQTPGQGLQFLFEYFSETQRNKGNFPGRFSGRQFSNSRSEMNVSTLELGDSALYLCASSRGQHRPDNEQFFGPGTRLTVL.

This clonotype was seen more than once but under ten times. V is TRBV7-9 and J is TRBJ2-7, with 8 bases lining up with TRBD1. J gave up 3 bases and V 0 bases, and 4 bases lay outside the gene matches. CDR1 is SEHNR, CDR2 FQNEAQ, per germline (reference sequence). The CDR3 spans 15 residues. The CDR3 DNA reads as TGTGCCAGCAGCTTAGCGTTACAGGGGGTCTACGAGCAGTACTTC. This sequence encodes CASSLALQGVYEQYF. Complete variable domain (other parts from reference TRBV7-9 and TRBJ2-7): DTGVSQNPRHKITKRGQNVTFRCDPISEHNRLYWYRQTLGQGPEFLTYFQNEAQLEKSRLLSDRFSAERPKGSFSTLEIQRTEQGDSAMYLCASSLALQGVYEQYFGPGTRLTVT.

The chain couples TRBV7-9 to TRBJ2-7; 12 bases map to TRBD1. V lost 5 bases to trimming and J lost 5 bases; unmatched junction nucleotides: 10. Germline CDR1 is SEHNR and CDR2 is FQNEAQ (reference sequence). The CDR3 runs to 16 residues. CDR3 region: CASSLTGTGGEHEQYF. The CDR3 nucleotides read TGTGCCAGCAGCCTCACCGGGACAGGGGGCGAACACGAGCAGTACTTC.

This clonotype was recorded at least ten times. The CDR3 DNA follows: TGTGCCAGCAGCTTAGCGGGACGAATACAAGAGACCCAGTACTTC. Residues: CASSLAGRIQETQYF. The rearrangement uses TRBV7-6 and TRBJ2-5; the D call may be TRBD1 or TRBD2 (5 bases each). Between the trimmed V and J ends, which lost 0 bases and 2 bases, there was a span of 10 bases. The CDR3 has 15 residues. Looked up from germline, CDR1 is SGHVS and CDR2 is FNYEAQ.

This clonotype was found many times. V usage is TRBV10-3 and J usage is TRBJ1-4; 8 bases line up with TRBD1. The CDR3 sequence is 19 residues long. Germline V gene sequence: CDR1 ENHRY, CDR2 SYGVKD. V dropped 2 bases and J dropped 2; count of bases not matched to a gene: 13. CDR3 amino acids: CAISEDRVLRQGTNEKLFF. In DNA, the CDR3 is TGTGCCATCAGTGAGGACCGGGTTCTCCGACAGGGGACTAATGAAAAACTGTTTTTT.

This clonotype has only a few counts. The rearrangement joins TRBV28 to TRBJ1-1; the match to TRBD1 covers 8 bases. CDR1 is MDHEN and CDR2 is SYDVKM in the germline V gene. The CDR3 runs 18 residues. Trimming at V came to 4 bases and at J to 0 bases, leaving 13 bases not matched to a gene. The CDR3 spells CASSSRQGTHLLNTEAFF. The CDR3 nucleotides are TGTGCCAGCAGTTCCCGACAGGGGACCCACCTACTGAACACTGAAGCTTTCTTT.

CDR3 sequence reads: CSAKSTGGGGANVLTF. The CDR3 coding sequence is TGCAGTGCTAAATCGACAGGGGGCGGTGGGGCCAACGTCCTGACTTTC. The chain is built from TRBV20-1 and TRBJ2-6, with TRBD1 identical over 10 bases. V lost 4 bases and J lost 3; bases outside the gene matches: 6. Germline values: CDR1 DFQATT, CDR2 SNEGSKA (reference sequence). The CDR3 has 16 residues.

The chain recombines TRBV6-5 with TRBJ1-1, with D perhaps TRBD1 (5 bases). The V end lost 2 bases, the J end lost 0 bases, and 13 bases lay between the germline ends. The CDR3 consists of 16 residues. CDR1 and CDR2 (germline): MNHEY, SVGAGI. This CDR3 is CASSYGAGTMNTEAFF. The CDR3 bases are TGTGCCAGCAGTTACGGGGCAGGGACCATGAACACTGAAGCTTTCTTT.

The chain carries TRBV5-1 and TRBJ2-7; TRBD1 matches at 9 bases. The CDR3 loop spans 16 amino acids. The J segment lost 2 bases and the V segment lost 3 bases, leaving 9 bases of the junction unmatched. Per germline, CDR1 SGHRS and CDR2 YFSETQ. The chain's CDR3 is CASSSMPGTGPYEQYF. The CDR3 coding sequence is TGCGCCAGCAGCTCGATGCCCGGGACAGGGCCCTACGAGCAGTACTTC.

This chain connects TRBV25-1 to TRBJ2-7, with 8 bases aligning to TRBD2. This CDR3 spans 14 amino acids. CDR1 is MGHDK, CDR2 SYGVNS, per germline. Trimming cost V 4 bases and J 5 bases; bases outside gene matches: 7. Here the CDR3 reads CASSVAGGTHEQYF. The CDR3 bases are TGTGCCAGCAGTGTGGCGGGAGGAACCCACGAGCAGTACTTC.

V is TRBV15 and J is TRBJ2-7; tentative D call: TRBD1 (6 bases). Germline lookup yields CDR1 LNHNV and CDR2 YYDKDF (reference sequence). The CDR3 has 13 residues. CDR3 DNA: TGTGTTACCAGTTCCGGGACATATATCGAGCAGTACTTC. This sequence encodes CVTSSGTYIEQYF.

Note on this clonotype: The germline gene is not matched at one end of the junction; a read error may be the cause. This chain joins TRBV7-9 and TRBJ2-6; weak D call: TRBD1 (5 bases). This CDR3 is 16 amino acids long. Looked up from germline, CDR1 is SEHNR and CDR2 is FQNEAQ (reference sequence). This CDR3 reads CASSPPWNSGANVLAF. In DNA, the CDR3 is TGTGCCAGCAGCCCACCGTGGAACTCTGGGGCCAACGTCCTGGCTTTC. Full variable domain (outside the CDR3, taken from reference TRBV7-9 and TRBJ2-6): DTGVSQNPRHKITKRGQNVTFRCDPISEHNRLYWYRQTLGQGPEFLTYFQNEAQLEKSRLLSDRFSAERPKGSFSTLEIQRTEQGDSAMYLCASSPPWNSGANVLAFGAGSRLTVL.